Each of the 7 T cell receptor beta chains below was sequenced from the same sample in a study of cytomegalovirus exposure and HLA in healthy donors. The study ran its PCR with 60 Vbeta and 13 Jbeta primers. Data came from immunoSEQ multiplex PCR; TCRdb stores just in-frame clones and leaves some out. Among fewer than 130,000 clones listed, 79% were seen once. The sample was PBMCs. The source of these receptors is a man aged 25 to 40 in good health and CMV-seropositive.

The chain combines TRBV25-1 with TRBJ1-2; no firm D call. This CDR3 is 14 amino acids long. CDR1 MGHDK and CDR2 SYGVNS come from the germline V gene. Trimming took 1 base from V and 4 from J, leaving 10 bases between them. CDR3 DNA: TGTGCCAGCAGTGAATCCCTTTCCCTCTATGGCTACACCTTC. Its translation is CASSESLSLYGYTF.

J is TRBJ2-7 and V is TRBV28; possible D gene TRBD2, 6 bases. This CDR3 spans 16 amino acids. Germline V gene sequence: CDR1 MDHEN, CDR2 SYDVKM. Between the trimmed V and J ends, which lost 8 bases and 4 bases, there was a span of 24 bases. The CDR3 reads CASYESAAGGRYEQYF. CDR3 sequence (DNA): TGTGCCAGCTACGAAAGCGCGGCAGGAGGGAGGTACGAGCAGTACTTC.

V is TRBV12-5 and J is TRBJ1-5, with D perhaps TRBD1 (5 bases). V was pared by 2 bases and J by 3 bases, with 11 bases between. Germline V lookup: CDR1 LGHNT, CDR2 FRNRAP. This CDR3 has 15 amino acids. The CDR3 region has the DNA TGTGCTAGTGGTTTGACGACAGACCCCAATCAGCCCCAGCATTTT. Translating it yields CASGLTTDPNQPQHF. The full variable domain, completed using reference TRBV12-5 and TRBJ1-5, is DARVTQTPRHKVTEMGQEVTMRCQPILGHNTVFWYRQTMMQGLELLAYFRNRAPLDDSGMPKDRFSAEMPDATLATLKIQPSEPRDSAVYFCASGLTTDPNQPQHFGDGTRLSIL.

The V gene is TRBV11-2, the J gene TRBJ1-5, with unresolved D. This CDR3 spans 14 amino acids. The ends were cut back, 2 bases at V and 0 bases at J, with 5 bases in the middle. Germline CDR1 reads SGHAT; CDR2 reads FQNNGV. The CDR3 DNA follows: TGTGCCAGCAGCTTAACAGCTAGCAATCAGCCCCAGCATTTT. Protein sequence: CASSLTASNQPQHF.

The chain uses TRBV30 and TRBJ2-2; 9 bases fit TRBD2. The CDR3 contains 15 residues. Per the germline V gene, CDR1 is GTSNPN and CDR2 is SVGIG (reference sequence). The junction had 3 bases not matched to a gene; V was cut back by 1 base and J by 3 bases. The CDR3 nucleotides are TGTGCCTGGAGTGAAGCGGGGGGCGACACCGGGGAGCTGTTTTTT. Translated, it gives CAWSEAGGDTGELFF.

J is TRBJ2-5 and V is TRBV11-2; no definite D call. V was shortened by 3 bases and J by 3 bases, with 8 bases between the two germline ends. Germline V CDR1 and CDR2: SGHAT, FQNNGV. The CDR3 runs 13 residues. The DNA for the CDR3 is TGTGCCAGCAGCTTTGGGCAGGAAGAGACCCAGTACTTC. Protein: CASSFGQEETQYF.

A remark on this clone: Other DNA sequences of this sample code for an identical CDR3. This chain links TRBV5-6 with TRBJ2-5, with a tentative D call TRBD2 (5 bases). The ends were cut back, 1 base at V and 5 bases at J, with 21 bases in the middle. The germline gives CDR1 SGHDT, CDR2 YYEEEE. The CDR3 covers 17 residues. CDR3 residues: CASSLISGELGGETQYF. CDR3 DNA sequence: TGTGCCAGCAGCTTGATCTCCGGGGAATTGGGTGGGGAGACCCAGTACTTC. Complete variable domain (other parts from reference TRBV5-6 and TRBJ2-5): DAGVTQSPTHLIKTRGQQVTLRCSPKSGHDTVSWYQQALGQGPQFIFQYYEEEERQRGNFPDRFSGHQFPNYSSELNVNALLLGDSALYLCASSLISGELGGETQYFGPGTRLLVL.